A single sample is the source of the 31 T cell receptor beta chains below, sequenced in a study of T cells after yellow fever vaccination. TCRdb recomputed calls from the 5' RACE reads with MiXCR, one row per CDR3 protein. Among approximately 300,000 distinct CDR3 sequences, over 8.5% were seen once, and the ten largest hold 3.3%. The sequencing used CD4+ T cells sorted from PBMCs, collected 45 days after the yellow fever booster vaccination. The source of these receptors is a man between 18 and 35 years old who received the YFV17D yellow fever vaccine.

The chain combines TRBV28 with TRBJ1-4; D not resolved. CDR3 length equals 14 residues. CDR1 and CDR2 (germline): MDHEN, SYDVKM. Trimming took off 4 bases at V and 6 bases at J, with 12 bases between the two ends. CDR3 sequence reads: CASSSGPRDEKLFF. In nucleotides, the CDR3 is TGTGCCAGCAGTTCCGGGCCAAGAGATGAAAAACTGTTTTTT.

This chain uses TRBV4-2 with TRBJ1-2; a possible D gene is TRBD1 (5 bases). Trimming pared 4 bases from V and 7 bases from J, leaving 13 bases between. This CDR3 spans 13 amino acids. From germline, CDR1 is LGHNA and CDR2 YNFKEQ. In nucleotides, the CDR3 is TGTGCCAGCAGCCCCCGGGGACGCGGTGGCTACACCTTC. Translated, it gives CASSPRGRGGYTF.

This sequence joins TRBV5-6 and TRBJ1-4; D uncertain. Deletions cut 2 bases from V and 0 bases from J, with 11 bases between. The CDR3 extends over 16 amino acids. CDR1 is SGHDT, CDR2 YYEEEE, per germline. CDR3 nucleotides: TGTGCCAGCAGCTTAGGATGGGCGGCAACTAATGAAAAACTGTTTTTT. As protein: CASSLGWAATNEKLFF.

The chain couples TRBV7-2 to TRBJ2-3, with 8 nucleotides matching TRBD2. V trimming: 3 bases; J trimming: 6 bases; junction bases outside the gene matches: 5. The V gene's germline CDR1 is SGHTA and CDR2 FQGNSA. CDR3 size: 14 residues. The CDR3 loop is CASSFRGGWDTQYF. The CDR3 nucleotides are TGTGCCAGCAGCTTCCGGGGGGGCTGGGATACGCAGTATTTT.

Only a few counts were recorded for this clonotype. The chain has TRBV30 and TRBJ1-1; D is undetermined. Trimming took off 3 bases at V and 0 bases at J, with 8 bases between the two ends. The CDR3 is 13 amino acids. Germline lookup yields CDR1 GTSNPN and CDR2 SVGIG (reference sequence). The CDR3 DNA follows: TGTGCCTGGAGGCGGGAACTGAACACTGAAGCTTTCTTT. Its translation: CAWRRELNTEAFF.

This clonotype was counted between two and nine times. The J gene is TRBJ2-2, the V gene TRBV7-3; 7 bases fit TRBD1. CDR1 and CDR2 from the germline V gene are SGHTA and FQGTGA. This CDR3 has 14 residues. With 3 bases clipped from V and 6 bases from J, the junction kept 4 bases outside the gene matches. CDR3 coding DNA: TGTGCCAGCAGCTTTAGACAGGGTTCCGGGGAGCTGTTTTTT. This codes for CASSFRQGSGELFF.

This chain's CDR3 is CASSLWGSGANVLTF. The CDR3 DNA reads as TGTGCCAGCAGCTTATGGGGCTCTGGGGCCAACGTCCTGACTTTC. The chain employs TRBV7-2 and TRBJ2-6; unclear D gene. The V end was cut by 2 bases, the J end by 0 bases, with 5 bases between. This CDR3 has 15 amino acids. Germline CDR1 and CDR2: SGHTA and FQGNSA.

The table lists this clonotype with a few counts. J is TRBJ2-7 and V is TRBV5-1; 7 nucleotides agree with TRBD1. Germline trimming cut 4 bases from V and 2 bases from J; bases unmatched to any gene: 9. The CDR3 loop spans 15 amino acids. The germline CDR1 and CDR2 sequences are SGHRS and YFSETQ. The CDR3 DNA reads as TGCGCCAGCAGCCCGCGACAGGGTTCTACCTACGAGCAGTACTTC. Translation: CASSPRQGSTYEQYF. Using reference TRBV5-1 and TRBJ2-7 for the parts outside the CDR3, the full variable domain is KAGVTQTPRYLIKTRGQQVTLSCSPISGHRSVSWYQQTPGQGLQFLFEYFSETQRNKGNFPGRFSGRQFSNSRSEMNVSTLELGDSALYLCASSPRQGSTYEQYFGPGTRLTVT.

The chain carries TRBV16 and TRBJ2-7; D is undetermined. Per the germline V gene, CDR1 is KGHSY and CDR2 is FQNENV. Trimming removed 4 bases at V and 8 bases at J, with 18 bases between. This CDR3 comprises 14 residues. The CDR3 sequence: CASSLDRSSGKQYV. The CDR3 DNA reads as TGTGCCAGCAGCCTCGATCGCTCTTCAGGAAAGCAGTACGTC.

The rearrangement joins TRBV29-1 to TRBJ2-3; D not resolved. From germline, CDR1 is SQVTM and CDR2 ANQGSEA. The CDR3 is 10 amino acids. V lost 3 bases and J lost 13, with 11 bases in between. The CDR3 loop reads CSVDFPDEYF. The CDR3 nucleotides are TGCAGCGTTGATTTTCCAGACGAGTATTTT.

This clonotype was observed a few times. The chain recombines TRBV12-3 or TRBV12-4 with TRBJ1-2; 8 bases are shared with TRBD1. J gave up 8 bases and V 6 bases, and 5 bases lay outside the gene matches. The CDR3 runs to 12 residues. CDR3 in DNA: TGTGCCAGCAGGGACAGGGTTACGGGCTACACCTTC. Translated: CASRDRVTGYTF.

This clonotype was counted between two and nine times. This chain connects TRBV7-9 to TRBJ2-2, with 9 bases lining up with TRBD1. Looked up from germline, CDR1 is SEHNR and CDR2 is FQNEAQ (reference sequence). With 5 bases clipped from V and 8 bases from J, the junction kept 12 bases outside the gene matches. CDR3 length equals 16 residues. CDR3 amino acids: CASSRFRDRVPGELFF. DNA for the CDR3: TGTGCCAGCAGCCGATTCCGGGACAGGGTACCAGGGGAGCTGTTTTTT.

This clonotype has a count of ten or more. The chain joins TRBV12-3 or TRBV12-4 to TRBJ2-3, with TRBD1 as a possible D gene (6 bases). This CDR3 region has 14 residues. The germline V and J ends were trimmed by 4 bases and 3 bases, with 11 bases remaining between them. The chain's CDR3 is CASSYRVGTDTQYF. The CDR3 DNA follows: TGTGCCAGCAGTTACAGGGTGGGGACAGATACGCAGTATTTT.

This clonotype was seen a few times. The CDR3 spells CASSFRDTGNQPQHF. The CDR3 region has the DNA TGTGCCAGCAGCTTTCGGGACACAGGGAATCAGCCCCAGCATTTT. J is TRBJ1-5 and V is TRBV7-7; weak D call: TRBD1 (6 bases). This CDR3 region has 15 residues. Germline V gives CDR1 SSHAT, CDR2 FNYEAQ (reference sequence). V was pared by 3 bases and J by 4 bases, with 13 bases between.

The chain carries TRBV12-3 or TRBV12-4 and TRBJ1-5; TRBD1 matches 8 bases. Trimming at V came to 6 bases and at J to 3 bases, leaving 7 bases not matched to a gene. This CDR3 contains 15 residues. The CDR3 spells CASRPGTGSNQPQHF. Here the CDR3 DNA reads TGTGCCAGCAGACCCGGGACAGGCTCCAATCAGCCCCAGCATTTT.

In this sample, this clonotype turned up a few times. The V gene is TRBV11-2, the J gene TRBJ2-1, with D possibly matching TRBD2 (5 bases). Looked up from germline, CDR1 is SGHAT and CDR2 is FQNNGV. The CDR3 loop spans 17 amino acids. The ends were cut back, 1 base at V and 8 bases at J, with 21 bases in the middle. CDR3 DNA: TGTGCCAGCAGCTTAGGCACCGTCCGCCGCGGAGGACATGAGCAGTTCTTC. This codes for CASSLGTVRRGGHEQFF.

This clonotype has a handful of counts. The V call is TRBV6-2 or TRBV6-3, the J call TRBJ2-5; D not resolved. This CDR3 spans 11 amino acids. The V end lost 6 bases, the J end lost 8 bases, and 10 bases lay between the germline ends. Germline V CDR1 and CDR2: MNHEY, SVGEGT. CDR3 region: CASRQRSTQYF. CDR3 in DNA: TGTGCCAGCAGACAACGGAGCACCCAGTACTTC.

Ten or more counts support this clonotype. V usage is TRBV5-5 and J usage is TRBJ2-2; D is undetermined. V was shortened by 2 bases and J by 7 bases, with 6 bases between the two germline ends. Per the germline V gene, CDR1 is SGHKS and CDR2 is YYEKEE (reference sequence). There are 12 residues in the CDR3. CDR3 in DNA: TGTGCCAGCAGCTTCAGTATCGGGGAGCTGTTTTTT. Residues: CASSFSIGELFF.

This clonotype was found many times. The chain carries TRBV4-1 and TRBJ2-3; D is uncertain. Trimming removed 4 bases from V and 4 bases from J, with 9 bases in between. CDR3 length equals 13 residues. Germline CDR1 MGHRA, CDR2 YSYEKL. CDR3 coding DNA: TGCGCCAGCAGCCTGAGCAGTTCAGATACGCAGTATTTT. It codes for CASSLSSSDTQYF.

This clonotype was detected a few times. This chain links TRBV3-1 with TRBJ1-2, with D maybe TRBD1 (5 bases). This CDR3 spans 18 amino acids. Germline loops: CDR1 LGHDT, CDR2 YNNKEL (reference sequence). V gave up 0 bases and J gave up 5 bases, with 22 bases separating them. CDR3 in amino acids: CASSQDIGFGGVGYGYTF. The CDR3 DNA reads TGTGCCAGCAGCCAAGATATCGGGTTCGGAGGGGTGGGGTATGGCTACACCTTC.

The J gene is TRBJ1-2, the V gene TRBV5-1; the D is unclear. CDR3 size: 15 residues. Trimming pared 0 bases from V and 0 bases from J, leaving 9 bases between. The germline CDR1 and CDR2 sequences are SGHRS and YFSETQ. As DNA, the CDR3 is TGCGCCAGCAGCTTGGCCGCGGCCGCTAACTATGGCTACACCTTC. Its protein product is CASSLAAAANYGYTF.

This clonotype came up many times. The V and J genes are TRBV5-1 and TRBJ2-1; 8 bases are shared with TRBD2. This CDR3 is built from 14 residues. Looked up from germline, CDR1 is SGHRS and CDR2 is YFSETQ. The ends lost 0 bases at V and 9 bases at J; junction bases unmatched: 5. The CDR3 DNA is TGCGCCAGCAGCTTGGTGGGTAGCGGGGTTGAGCAGTTCTTC. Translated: CASSLVGSGVEQFF.

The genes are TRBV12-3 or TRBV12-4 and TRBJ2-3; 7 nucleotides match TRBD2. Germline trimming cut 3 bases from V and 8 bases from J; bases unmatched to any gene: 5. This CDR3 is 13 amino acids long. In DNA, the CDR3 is TGTGCCAGCAGTTTTGTCCCGGGGGGTACGCAGTATTTT. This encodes CASSFVPGGTQYF.

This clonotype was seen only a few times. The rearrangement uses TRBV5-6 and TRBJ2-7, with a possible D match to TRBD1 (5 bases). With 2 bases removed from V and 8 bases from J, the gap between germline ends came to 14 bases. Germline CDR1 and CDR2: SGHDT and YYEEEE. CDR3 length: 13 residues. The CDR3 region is CASSFIAGRQQYV. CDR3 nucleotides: TGTGCCAGCAGCTTCATTGCAGGGCGGCAGCAGTACGTC.

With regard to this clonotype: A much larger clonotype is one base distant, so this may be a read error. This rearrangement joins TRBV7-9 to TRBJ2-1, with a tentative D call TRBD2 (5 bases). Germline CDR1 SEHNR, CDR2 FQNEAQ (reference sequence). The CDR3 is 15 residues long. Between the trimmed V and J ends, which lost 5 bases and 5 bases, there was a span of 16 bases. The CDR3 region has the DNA TGTGCCAGCAGCACCGATTGCGGGCCCAACAATGAGCAGTTCTTC. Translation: CASSTDCGPNNEQFF.

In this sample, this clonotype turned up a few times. The CDR3 DNA sequence: TGTGCCAGTAGTATTCAGGAGCGCCGGACTGAAGCTTTCTTT. Translation: CASSIQERRTEAFF. The J gene is TRBJ1-1, the V gene TRBV19; no reliable D call. Deletions cut 3 bases from V and 5 bases from J, with 13 bases between. This CDR3 contains 14 residues. Per germline, CDR1 LNHDA and CDR2 SQIVND (reference sequence).

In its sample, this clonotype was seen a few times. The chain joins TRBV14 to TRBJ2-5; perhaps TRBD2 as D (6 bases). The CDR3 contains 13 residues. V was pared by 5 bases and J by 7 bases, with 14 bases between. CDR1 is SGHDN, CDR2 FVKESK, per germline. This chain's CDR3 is CASSFTVEGTQYF. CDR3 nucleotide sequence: TGTGCCAGCAGCTTTACAGTGGAGGGGACCCAGTACTTC.

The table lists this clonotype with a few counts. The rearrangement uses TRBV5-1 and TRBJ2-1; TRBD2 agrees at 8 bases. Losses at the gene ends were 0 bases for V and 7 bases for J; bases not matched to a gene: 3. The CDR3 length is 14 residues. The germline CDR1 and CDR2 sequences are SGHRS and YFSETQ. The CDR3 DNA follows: TGCGCCAGCAGCTTGGCGGGACTAGGTAATGAGCAGTTCTTC. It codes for CASSLAGLGNEQFF.

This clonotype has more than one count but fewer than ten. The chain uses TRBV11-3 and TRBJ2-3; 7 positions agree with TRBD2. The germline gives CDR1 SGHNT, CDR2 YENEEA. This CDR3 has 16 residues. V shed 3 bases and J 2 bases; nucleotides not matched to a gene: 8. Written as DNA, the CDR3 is TGTGCCAGCAGCTTTGGGGGAGCGGGGCCCACAGATACGCAGTATTTT. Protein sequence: CASSFGGAGPTDTQYF.

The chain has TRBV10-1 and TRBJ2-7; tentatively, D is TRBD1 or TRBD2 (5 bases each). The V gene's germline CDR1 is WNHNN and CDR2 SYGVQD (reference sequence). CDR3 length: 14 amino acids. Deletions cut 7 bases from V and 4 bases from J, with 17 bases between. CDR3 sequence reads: CASNCRDEAYEQYF. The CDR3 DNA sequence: TGCGCCAGCAATTGCCGGGACGAGGCGTACGAGCAGTACTTC.

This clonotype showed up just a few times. In nucleotides, the CDR3 is TGCGCCAGCAGCTATCAGACTAACAACCAAGAGACCCAGTACTTC. It translates to CASSYQTNNQETQYF. This chain uses TRBV5-1 with TRBJ2-5; possibly TRBD2 for D (5 bases). Germline loops: CDR1 SGHRS, CDR2 YFSETQ. V was clipped by 3 bases and J by 0 bases, with 12 bases between them. The CDR3 sequence is 15 residues long.